This T cell receptor (beta chain) was captured in a study of T cell responses to AZD1222 COVID-19 vaccine. Details on this clone: Its antigen is still unknown.

Profiling relied on immunoSEQ multiplex PCR, and the TCRdb table lists in-frame clones only, not all of them. Altogether 150,000 to 190,000 clones are present, approximately 91% being singletons, with the ten largest covering roughly 7%. Study conclusions and caveats: Donors were largely white British and mainly female; clonal diversity was possibly underestimated.

The germline CDR1 and CDR2 sequences are KGHSY and FQNENV. V shed 3 bases and J 2 bases; nucleotides not matched to a gene: 7. The length of the CDR3 is 15 residues. Sequenced material: peripheral blood, taken after recovery from COVID-19. This TCR was sampled from an adult who had recovered from COVID-19. This sequence joins TRBV16 and TRBJ2-7; 7 bases agree with TRBD1. Here the CDR3 reads CASSHETGAPYEQYF. Written as DNA, the CDR3 is TGTGCCAGCAGCCACGAAACAGGGGCCCCCTACGAGCAGTACTTC.